Below, 4 T cell receptor beta chains from the same sample are listed, as sequenced in a study of blood T cells in healthy people across ages. It was with a sample-barcoded 5' primer and a J-beta primer mix that a second PCR of roughly 6 to 11 cycles was run. From the 5' RACE reads, TCRdb called clonotypes with MiXCR, one entry per CDR3 protein. The data show around 650,000 distinct CDR3 sequences, roughly two fifths seen once. The sample consisted of blood. The receptors derive from a man at least 80 years old in good health.

The chain joins TRBV9 to TRBJ2-7; D ambiguous. CDR1 is SGDLS, CDR2 YYNGEE, per germline. This CDR3 contains 16 residues. The V gene lost 0 bases and the J gene lost 4 bases, with 17 bases spanning the gap. The CDR3 DNA reads TGTGCCAGCAGCGTAGGTGGTAGGTCTCTCTTATACGAGCAGTACTTC. It is translated as CASSVGGRSLLYEQYF.

Here the CDR3 reads CASSQERLAGRDEQFF. CDR3 DNA sequence: TGTGCCAGCAGCCAAGAAAGACTAGCGGGACGGGATGAGCAGTTCTTC. This chain uses TRBV4-2 with TRBJ2-1; 11 bases are shared with TRBD2. With V trimmed by 0 bases and J by 8 bases, 6 bases remained unmatched. The germline V gene encodes CDR1 LGHNA and CDR2 YNFKEQ. The CDR3 contains 16 residues.

This clonotype has only a few counts. The chain links TRBV5-1 to TRBJ2-1; the match to TRBD2 covers 10 bases. This CDR3 region has 14 residues. The J segment lost 8 bases and the V segment lost 4 bases, leaving 6 bases of the junction unmatched. The germline V gene has CDR1 SGHRS and CDR2 YFSETQ. CDR3 sequence reads: CASSPSSGGYEQFF. As DNA, the CDR3 is TGCGCCAGCAGCCCATCTAGCGGGGGCTATGAGCAGTTCTTC.

V and J are TRBV7-6 and TRBJ2-3, with TRBD1 as a possible D gene (7 bases). The V end was cut by 1 base, the J end by 2 bases, with 10 bases between. Germline-derived CDR1 and CDR2 are SGHVS and FNYEAQ. The CDR3 has 15 residues. This CDR3 is CASSLGRGPTDTQYF. The CDR3 bases are TGTGCCAGCAGCTTAGGGAGGGGGCCCACAGATACGCAGTATTTT.